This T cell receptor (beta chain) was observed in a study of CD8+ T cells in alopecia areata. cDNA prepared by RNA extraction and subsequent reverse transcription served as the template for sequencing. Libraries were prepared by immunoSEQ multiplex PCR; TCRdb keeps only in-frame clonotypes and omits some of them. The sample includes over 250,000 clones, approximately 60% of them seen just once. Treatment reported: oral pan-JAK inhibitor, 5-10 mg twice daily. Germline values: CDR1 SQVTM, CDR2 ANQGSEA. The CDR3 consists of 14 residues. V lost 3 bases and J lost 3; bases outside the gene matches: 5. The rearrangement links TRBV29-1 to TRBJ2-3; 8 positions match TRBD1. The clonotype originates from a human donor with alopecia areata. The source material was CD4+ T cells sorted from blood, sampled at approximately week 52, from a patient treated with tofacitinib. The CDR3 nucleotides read TGCAGCGTTGAGTCGGGGACAGGTACAGATACGCAGTATTTT. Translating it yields CSVESGTGTDTQYF.